Sequencing of this TCR beta chain was carried out in a study of a mutant IDH1 vaccine in newly diagnosed glioma. Study summary: Either 4-6 weeks after radiotherapy alone or alongside temozolomide, vaccination was begun. Beforehand, treatment had been radiotherapy, temozolomide, or both; the majority received both. Treated individuals were about 60% male and about 38% female, averaging 40.4 years of age.

Assay used: immunoSEQ multiplex PCR; TCRdb lists only in-frame clones, some missing. The data hold 40,000 to 45,000 clones, with about three quarters observed a single time. Looked up from germline, CDR1 is MNHEY and CDR2 is SVGAGI. This CDR3 spans 13 amino acids. Trimming cost V 8 bases and J 0 bases, with 10 bases left between them. Time point reported: week 23, last vaccination. It was 300 ug of mutant IDH1 20-mer peptide that made up each vaccine dose, given with topical imiquimod. On this clone itself: Its antigen is currently unknown.

Sequenced material: PBMCs, taken from a glioma patient whose treatment included an IDH1 peptide vaccine. The source is a man aged 50-60 years with glioma. The chain couples TRBV6-5 to TRBJ2-5; unclear D gene. CDR3 loop: CASGGNDQETQYF. CDR3 sequence (DNA): TGTGCCAGCGGTGGGAACGACCAAGAGACCCAGTACTTC.